This T cell receptor (beta chain) was observed in a study of identifying expanded T cells in peripheral blood. The length of the CDR3 is 16 residues. The V and J ends lost 1 base and 4 bases respectively, with 11 bases between them. CDR1 is MNHNS and CDR2 is SASEGT in the germline V gene. TCRdb keeps only in-frame clones here, not all; method: immunoSEQ multiplex PCR. The table has around 90,000 clones, around 88% seen once. This TCR came from a person between 18 and 75 years old in good health. The source material was blood. This chain links TRBV6-1 with TRBJ2-6; D gene unclear. CDR3 bases: TGTGCCAGCAGTGAAGGTGTGGGGAAAGGGGCCAACGTCCTGACTTTC. Encoded protein: CASSEGVGKGANVLTF.